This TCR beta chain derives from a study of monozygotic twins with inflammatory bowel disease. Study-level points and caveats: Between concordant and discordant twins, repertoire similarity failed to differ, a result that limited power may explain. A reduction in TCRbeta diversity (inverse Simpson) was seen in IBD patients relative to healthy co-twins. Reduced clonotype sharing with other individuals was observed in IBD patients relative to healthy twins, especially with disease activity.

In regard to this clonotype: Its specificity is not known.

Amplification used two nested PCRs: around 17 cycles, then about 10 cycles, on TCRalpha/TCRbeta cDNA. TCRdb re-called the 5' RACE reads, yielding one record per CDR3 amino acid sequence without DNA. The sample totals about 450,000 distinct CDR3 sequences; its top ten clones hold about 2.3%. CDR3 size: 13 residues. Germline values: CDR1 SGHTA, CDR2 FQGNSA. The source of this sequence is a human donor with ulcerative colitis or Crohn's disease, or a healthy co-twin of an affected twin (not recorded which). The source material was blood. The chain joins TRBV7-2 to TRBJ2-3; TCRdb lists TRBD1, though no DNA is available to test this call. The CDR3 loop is CADGRGGSDTQYF.